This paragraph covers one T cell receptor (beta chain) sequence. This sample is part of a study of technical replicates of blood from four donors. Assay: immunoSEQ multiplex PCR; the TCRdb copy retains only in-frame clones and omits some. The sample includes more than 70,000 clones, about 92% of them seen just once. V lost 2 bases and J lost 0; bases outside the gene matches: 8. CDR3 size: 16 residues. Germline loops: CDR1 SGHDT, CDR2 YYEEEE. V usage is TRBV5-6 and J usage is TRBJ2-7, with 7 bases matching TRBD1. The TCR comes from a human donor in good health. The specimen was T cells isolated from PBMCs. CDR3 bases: TGTGCCAGCAGCTTTGACAGGGTTAGGAGCTCCTACGAGCAGTACTTC. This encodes CASSFDRVRSSYEQYF.